Following are 2 T cell receptor beta chains from one sample sequenced in a study of memory B cells and T cells in multiple sclerosis. Their antigen targets remain unknown. After stimulus-free culture, autoproliferating CFSE-dim and non-proliferating CFSE-high T cells were sequenced separately. Pooled replicate wells came from around 5x10^7 CFSE-labeled PBMCs cultured less than 8 days without stimulus. Method: immunoSEQ multiplex PCR; TCRdb's copy keeps in-frame clones and lacks some. The data contain 46,000 or so clones, 82% of them seen just once; the ten biggest clones take up more than 0.95%. The sample was PBMCs from blood kept in culture. Every receptor here comes from a human donor with multiple sclerosis.

J is TRBJ2-7 and V is TRBV18; D is perhaps TRBD1 or TRBD2 (5 bases each). Germline V gene data show CDR1 as KGHSH and CDR2 as LQKENI. Deletions cut 8 bases from V and 4 bases from J, with 9 bases between. The CDR3 sequence is 11 residues long. The CDR3 coding sequence is TGTGCCAGCATGGGGGAGTACGAGCAGTACTTC. Protein product: CASMGEYEQYF.

CDR3 nucleotide sequence: TGTGCCAGCAGCTTCTTCTTGGGATCCGGGGAGCTGTTTTTT. It yields the protein CASSFFLGSGELFF. The chain links TRBV7-2 to TRBJ2-2; D is ambiguous. V was shortened by 3 bases and J by 6 bases, with 11 bases between the two germline ends. Germline CDR1 is SGHTA and CDR2 is FQGNSA. The CDR3 has 14 amino acids.